This T cell receptor beta chain was sequenced during a study of T cell repertoires in cytomegalovirus infection. Study-level background: Through public TCR beta signatures, both CMV infection and matching HLA type were indicated. Study findings and constraints: Predominance within the ex vivo response was attributable to HLA-C-restricted CMV-specific TCR beta clonotypes. Summed frequency of public TCR beta families distinguished CMV carriers with the relevant HLA.

In regard to this clonotype: Its matching antigen is unknown.

TCRdb re-analysed the reads in MiXCR, keeping a single row per CDR3 protein. The sample shows around 530,000 distinct CDR3 sequences, more than 20% of them seen only once. The sequence came from a human donor in good health (CMV status not recorded). Some clones in this sample may be carry-over from other donors' samples. Sequenced sample: PBMCs.

The DNA of the CDR3 is TGCGCCAGCAGCCAAGACTCTAGCGGGAGCTCCTACAATGAGCAGTTCTTC. Translation: CASSQDSSGSSYNEQFF. This chain links TRBV4-3 with TRBJ2-1, with TRBD2 identical over 10 bases. Germline lookup yields CDR1 LGHNA and CDR2 YSLEER. The CDR3 is 17 amino acids. J gave up 0 bases and V 0 bases, and 2 bases lay outside the gene matches.